This T cell receptor (beta chain) was identified during a study of cytomegalovirus exposure and HLA in healthy donors. Study background: Some 85 million unique TCRs from HLA-typed donors were held in an early data release.

The CDR3 runs to 15 residues. V was pared by 6 bases and J by 5 bases, with 18 bases between. CDR1 is SGHNT, CDR2 YYREEE, per germline (reference sequence). This PCR relied on a set of 60 Vbeta primers and 13 Jbeta primers. This table comes from immunoSEQ multiplex PCR, and its TCRdb copy is limited to in-frame clones, with some not included. The sample yields over 100,000 clones, around 70% seen once. The chain joins TRBV5-4 to TRBJ2-1; tentative D call: TRBD2 (6 bases). Sequencing input: PBMCs. The receptor's source is a young man in good health and CMV-seropositive. The CDR3 DNA follows: TGTGCCAGCACTTCCGCCCGGGAGATTCACAATGAGCAGTTCTTC. Translated: CASTSAREIHNEQFF.